This T cell receptor beta chain emerged from a study of cytomegalovirus exposure and HLA in healthy donors (dated by TCRdb to between 2016 and 2019). About the full investigation: An earlier analysis of some 500 of the donors reported about 250 Gb of sequence data and 117 million unique TCR beta sequences from about 200 million T cells. An earlier analysis of fewer than 750 of the donors used high-throughput TCR beta sequencing to judge whether each TCR beta V gene segment behaved as functional or pseudogenic. Along with the roughly 710-subject first cohort, a separate validation cohort of over 90 different subjects was used. The study was designed to test whether signatures of past pathogen exposure could be identified by cataloging public T cell receptors. Of the approximately 400 genotyped donors, 81% were placed in the genetic ancestry cluster associated with self-reported Caucasian donors. The study profiled the T cell repertoires of hundreds of subjects by immunosequencing and related them to cytomegalovirus serostatus. Every repertoire in the discovery cohort had been generated on one and the same sequencing platform. Rather than drawing on any new phenotypic data, the later analysis identified candidate immune exposures from TCR beta sequences and the way those sequences occurred across donors. HLA typing included class I and class II loci at four-digit resolution. Five DR-DQ haplotypes were handled as single units for association and clustering, since linkage in the cohort was strong. Genome-wide SNP genotypes for about 65% of the roughly 670 donors were used in a later genetic analysis, which treated that subset as a discovery cohort. Donor age, sex, ethnicity and CMV serostatus were collected together with the repertoire data. To study patterns of TCR occurrence, a later analysis re-analyzed previously published TCR beta repertoires from 666 donors and added high-resolution HLA genotyping. An early release covering roughly 600 HLA-typed donors comprised about 310 gigabases of sequencing data and roughly 86 million unique TCR sequences. Typing coverage differed by locus: A, B, C, DRB1 and DQB1 were typed in about 620-630 donors, DQA1 in roughly 510, DPA1 in some 570, and DPB1 in just under 480. The study combined high-throughput TCR immunosequencing, statistical association of individual TCRs with disease status, and machine learning to predict cytomegalovirus infection status. Across approximately 400 genotyped donors of the cohort, an average of about 240,000 unique TCR beta nucleotide sequences per donor were sequenced, and approximately 17% of those sequences were non-productive. Broad study findings and their caveats: The authors suggested that the approach could potentially be extended to other disease states and immunological phenotypes. A total of fewer than 200 TCR beta chains were listed by the study as associated with cytomegalovirus. In both the original and validation cohorts, the classifier was reported to diagnose cytomegalovirus status with high specificity and sensitivity. Specific HLA alleles were associated with over 15,000 TCR beta sequences at a false discovery rate of 0.05 in a later analysis. A further reported finding was that TCR beta sequences accurately predicted the HLA-A and HLA-B alleles for most subjects in the first cohort. Most TCR sequences were observed very rarely across donors, whereas some public TCRs were present in many individuals. A group of highly shared sequence variants was considered likely to be a technical artifact of the sequencing pipeline. Linkage disequilibrium might explain the correlated functional status among segregating V segments, but an unknown experimental factor could not be excluded. Sequencing depth was assumed to be roughly uniform across donors in the presence/absence analyses, though that assumption may not hold. Three of the identified cytomegalovirus-associated TCR beta chains were confirmed in vitro to be specific for cytomegalovirus antigens. Broadly in line with IMGT annotations, most TCR beta V segments showed up in productive rearrangements about 87% or about 30% of the time in an earlier analysis of several hundred of the donors. Over 15 rarely observed V segments, including chromosome 9 orphons, were excluded from the earlier analysis of about 500 of the donors because counts were too low. In a later analysis, HLA-associated TCR beta chains showed more clonal expansion and lower generation probabilities than non-associated chains that were equally common. In a later analysis, several top co-occurrence clusters were reported to appear linked to parvovirus B19, influenza, CMV and Epstein-Barr virus. According to a later genetic analysis, donors in an Asian-associated ancestry cluster had fewer N-insertions in productive TCRs than the approximately 650-donor mean. When HLA alleles, especially DR and DQ, strongly co-occurred, attributing TCR associations to individual alleles was difficult. Some IMGT-functional V segments, including TRBV6-2 and TRBV6-3, could not be told apart with the 87-base-pair reads, so those segments were excluded. V-gene and J-gene trimming of TCR beta chains was associated with a missense DCLRE1C variant in a later genetic analysis, and the association was replicated in an independent cohort. HLA typing was unavailable for some donors at each locus, so association tests used only the typed subset. For the cohort, immune exposure information was limited to CMV serostatus. In a later analysis, TCR association rates were found to vary across HLA loci, with the most associated TCRs seen for DRB1 alleles and the fewest for HLA-C alleles. This cohort had only TCR beta chains sequenced, and the lack of alpha or paired-chain data limited which features could be detected. A later analysis found that most CMV-associated TCR beta chains appeared HLA-restricted, with HLA associations seemingly driven largely by CMV exposure.

The cohort comprised approximately 700 healthy bone marrow donors. All cohort members were sampled while nominally healthy, although unrecorded immune exposures were likely present. The donor tested CMV seronegative and was one of the 352 seronegative cohort members. A peripheral blood sample was collected from each donor, and TCR beta sequencing was performed on peripheral blood mononuclear cells. The Qiagen DNeasy Blood Extraction Kit was used to extract genomic DNA from the blood cell samples. A word on this clone: Its antigen remains undetermined. Base qualities are missing; no much larger clone stands one base away.

Receptors were amplified or captured by the immunoSEQ multiplex PCR assay. For the multiplex PCR, a mixture combining 60 forward primers for TCR Vbeta segments and 13 reverse primers for TCR Jbeta segments was used. A multiplex PCR assay on genomic DNA amplified the CDR3 region of rearranged TCR beta genes. The amplified TCR beta libraries were sequenced on the Illumina HiSeq System as 87-base-pair reads. The original methods were these. A later analysis counted 65 million to 90 million unique TCR beta chains across the 666 repertoires, and roughly 10 million of these chains were shared by at least two donors. To remove PCR and sequencing errors, raw reads were error-corrected and collapsed into unique sequences using a nearest-neighbor algorithm that merged closely related sequences. CDR3 sequences were aligned to IMGT reference sequences to assign V, D and J gene segments. For a sequence to be retained, a match of at least six nucleotides was required to both a V gene segment and a J gene segment. Rearrangements were called productive when the CDR3 lacked stop codons and stayed in frame with V and J; all others were non-productive. Following IMGT convention, CDR3 was defined as the stretch from the second conserved V-encoded cysteine to the conserved J-encoded phenylalanine. The earlier analysis of 450 to 750 of the donors excluded any sequence lacking an unambiguous match to a single V gene segment. An earlier analysis of 587 of the donors called V segments functional above 56.7% productive rearrangements and segregating when the between-donor standard deviation exceeded 5%. A statistical classification framework was developed to diagnose cytomegalovirus status using the catalog of TCR beta chain sequences. V and J gene assignment, in a later analysis, came from comparing TCR nucleotide sequences with IMGT/GENE-DB human TR gene sequences. The TCRdist pipeline was used in a later analysis to assign CDR3 sequences and most-parsimonious VDJ recombination scenarios. In a later analysis, every TCR beta chain was defined by the combination of its CDR3 amino acid sequence and its V-gene family, and reads without a unique V-gene family were dropped. In a later analysis, a few hundred highly shared, low-generation-probability nucleotide sequences were removed to address suspected cross-contamination and a sequencing artifact. For each public chain, a later analysis derived a clonal expansion index from normalized ranks of inferred template counts within each repertoire. In a later analysis, generation probabilities were computed with a VDJ recombination model fitted to out-of-frame rearrangements, and the resulting probabilities were checked against IGoR. In a later analysis, TCR-TCR, TCR-HLA and TCR-CMV co-occurrence was scored with hypergeometric tests, and a repertoire-size bias correction was applied to TCR pairs. To estimate false discovery rates, a later analysis permuted the HLA or CMV assignments 20 times. In a later analysis, co-occurring TCRs were grouped using DBSCAN, and TCRdist sequence similarity was added for clustering within HLA-allele-positive subsets. Repertoires with fewer than 30,000 or more than 120,000 public chains were left out of co-occurrence clustering, as were about 5 repertoires with anomalous nucleotide sharing. TCRdb provides this immuneACCESS table in a form limited to in-frame rearrangements. Some clones are lacking; in checked studies, under half of them reflect an unresolved V gene, and why the rest are absent is not known. V and J calls and clone size are as listed in that table; D and trimming were resolved from the DNA. The sample table lists about 150,000 clones, 60% to 75% of them with a count of one. The top ten clonotypes cover around 2.8% of the sample.

CDR1 is given as MNHEY and CDR2 as SMNVEV, both from the germline V gene (reference sequence). Relative to germline, V is missing 2 bases and J is missing 3 bases, with 4 bases of the junction outside any gene match. The CDR3 runs 16 residues from the cysteine to the phenylalanine. The only DNA kept is the CDR3, 48 bases in frame from the first base. The sequence is built from TRBV27 and TRBJ2-1; 10 bases in the junction line up with TRBD2. The receptor was isolated from a man between 18 and 29 years old in good health and CMV-seronegative. Sequencing was carried out using PBMCs. The sequence in DNA is TGTGCCAGCAGTTTAACTAGCGGGGCCTTCTACAATGAGCAGTTCTTC. This encodes CASSLTSGAFYNEQFF.